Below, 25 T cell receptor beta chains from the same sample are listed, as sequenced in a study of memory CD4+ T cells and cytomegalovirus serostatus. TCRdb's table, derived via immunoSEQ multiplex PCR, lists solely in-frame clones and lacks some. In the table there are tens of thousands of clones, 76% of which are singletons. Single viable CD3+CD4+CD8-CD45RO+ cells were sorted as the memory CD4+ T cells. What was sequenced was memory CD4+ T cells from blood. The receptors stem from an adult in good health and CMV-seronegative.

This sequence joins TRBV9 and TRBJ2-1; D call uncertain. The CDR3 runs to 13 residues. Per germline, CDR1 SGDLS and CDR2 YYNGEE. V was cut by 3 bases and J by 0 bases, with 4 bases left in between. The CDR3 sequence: CASSAISYNEQFF. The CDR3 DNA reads TGTGCCAGCAGCGCTATCTCCTACAATGAGCAGTTCTTC.

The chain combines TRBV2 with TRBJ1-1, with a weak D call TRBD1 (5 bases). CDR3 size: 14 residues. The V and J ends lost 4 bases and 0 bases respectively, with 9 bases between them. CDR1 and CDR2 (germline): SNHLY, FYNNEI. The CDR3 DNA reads TGTGCCAGCAGTGGACAGAGAATGAACACTGAAGCTTTCTTT. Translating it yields CASSGQRMNTEAFF.

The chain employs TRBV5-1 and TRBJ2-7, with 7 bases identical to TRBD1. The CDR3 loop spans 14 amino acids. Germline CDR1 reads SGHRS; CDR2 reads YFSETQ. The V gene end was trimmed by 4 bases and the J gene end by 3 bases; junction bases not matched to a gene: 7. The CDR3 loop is CASSNTGVGYEQYF. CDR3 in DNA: TGCGCCAGCAGCAACACAGGGGTTGGCTACGAGCAGTACTTC.

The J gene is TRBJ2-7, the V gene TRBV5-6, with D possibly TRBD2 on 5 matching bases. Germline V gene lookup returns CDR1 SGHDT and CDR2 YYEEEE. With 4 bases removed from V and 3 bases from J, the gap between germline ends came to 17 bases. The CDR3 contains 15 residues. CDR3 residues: CASSINSGYFYEQYF. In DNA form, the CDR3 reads TGTGCCAGCAGCATCAACAGCGGATACTTCTACGAGCAGTACTTC.

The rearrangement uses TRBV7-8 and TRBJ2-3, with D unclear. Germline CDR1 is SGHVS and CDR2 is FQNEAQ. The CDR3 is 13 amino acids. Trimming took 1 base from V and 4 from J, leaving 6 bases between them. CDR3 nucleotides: TGTGCCAGCAGCTTAGAGAGACCAGATACGCAGTATTTT. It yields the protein CASSLERPDTQYF.

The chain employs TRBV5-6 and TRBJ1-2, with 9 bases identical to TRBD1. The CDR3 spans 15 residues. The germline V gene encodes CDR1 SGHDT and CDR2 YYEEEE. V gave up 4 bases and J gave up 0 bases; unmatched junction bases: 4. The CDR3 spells CASSPRDRANYGYTF. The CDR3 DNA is TGTGCCAGCAGCCCCCGGGACAGGGCTAACTATGGCTACACCTTC. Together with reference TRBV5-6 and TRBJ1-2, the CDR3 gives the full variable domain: DAGVTQSPTHLIKTRGQQVTLRCSPKSGHDTVSWYQQALGQGPQFIFQYYEEEERQRGNFPDRFSGHQFPNYSSELNVNALLLGDSALYLCASSPRDRANYGYTFGSGTRLTVV.

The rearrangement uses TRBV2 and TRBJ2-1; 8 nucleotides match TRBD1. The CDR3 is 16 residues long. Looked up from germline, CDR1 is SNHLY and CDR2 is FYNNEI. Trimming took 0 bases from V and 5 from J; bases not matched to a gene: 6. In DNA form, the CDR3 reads TGTGCCAGCAGTGAAGCCGGGACAGGAAAAGACAATGAGCAGTTCTTC. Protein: CASSEAGTGKDNEQFF.

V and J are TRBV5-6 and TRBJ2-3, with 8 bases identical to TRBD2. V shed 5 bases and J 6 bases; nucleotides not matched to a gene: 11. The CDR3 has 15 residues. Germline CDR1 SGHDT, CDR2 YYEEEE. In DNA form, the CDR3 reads TGTGCCAGCAGTCCCGCCACTAGCGGAGGGGATACGCAGTATTTT. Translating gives CASSPATSGGDTQYF.

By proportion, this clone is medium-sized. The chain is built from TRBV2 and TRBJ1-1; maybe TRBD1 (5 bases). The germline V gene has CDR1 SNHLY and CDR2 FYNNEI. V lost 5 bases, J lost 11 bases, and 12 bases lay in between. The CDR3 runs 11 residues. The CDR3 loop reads CASSQGSEAFF. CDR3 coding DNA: TGTGCCAGCAGTCAGGGCTCGGAGGCTTTCTTT. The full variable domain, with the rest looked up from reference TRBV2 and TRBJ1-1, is EPEVTQTPSHQVTQMGQEVILRCVPISNHLYFYWYRQILGQKVEFLVSFYNNEISEKSEIFDDQFSVERPDGSNFTLKIRSTKLEDSAMYFCASSQGSEAFFGQGTRLTVV.

The CDR3: CASSYRNTEAFF. CDR3 DNA: TGTGCCAGCAGCTACAGGAACACTGAAGCTTTCTTT. This sequence joins TRBV11-1 and TRBJ1-1; D is unresolved. V dropped 4 bases and J dropped 1 base, with 4 bases sitting between them. CDR1 and CDR2 (germline): SGHAT, FQDESV (reference sequence). The CDR3 has 12 amino acids.

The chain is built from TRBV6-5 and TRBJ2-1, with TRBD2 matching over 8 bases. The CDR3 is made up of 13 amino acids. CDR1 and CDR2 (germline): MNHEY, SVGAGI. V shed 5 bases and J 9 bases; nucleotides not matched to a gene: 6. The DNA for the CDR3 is TGTGCCAGCAGTGTGACTAGCGAGGGTGAGCAGTTCTTC. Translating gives CASSVTSEGEQFF.

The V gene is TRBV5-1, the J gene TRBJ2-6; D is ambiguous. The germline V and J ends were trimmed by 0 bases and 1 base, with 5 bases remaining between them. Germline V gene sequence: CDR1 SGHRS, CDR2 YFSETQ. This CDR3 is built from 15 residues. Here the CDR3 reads CASSLEGSGANVLTF. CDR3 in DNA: TGCGCCAGCAGCTTGGAGGGATCTGGGGCCAACGTCCTGACTTTC. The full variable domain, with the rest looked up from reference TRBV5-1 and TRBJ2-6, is KAGVTQTPRYLIKTRGQQVTLSCSPISGHRSVSWYQQTPGQGLQFLFEYFSETQRNKGNFPGRFSGRQFSNSRSEMNVSTLELGDSALYLCASSLEGSGANVLTFGAGSRLTVL.

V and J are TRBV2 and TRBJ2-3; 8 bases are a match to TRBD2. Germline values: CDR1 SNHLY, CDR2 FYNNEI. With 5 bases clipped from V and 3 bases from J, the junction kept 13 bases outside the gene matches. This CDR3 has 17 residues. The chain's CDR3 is CASSYPPPAGETDTQYF. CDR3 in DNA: TGTGCCAGCAGTTATCCCCCCCCAGCGGGGGAGACAGATACGCAGTATTTT.

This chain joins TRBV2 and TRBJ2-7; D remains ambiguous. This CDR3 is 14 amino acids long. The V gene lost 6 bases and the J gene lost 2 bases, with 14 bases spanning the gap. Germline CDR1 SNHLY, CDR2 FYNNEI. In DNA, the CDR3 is TGTGCCAGCAGGACCACAGTTGATACCTACGAGCAGTACTTC. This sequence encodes CASRTTVDTYEQYF.

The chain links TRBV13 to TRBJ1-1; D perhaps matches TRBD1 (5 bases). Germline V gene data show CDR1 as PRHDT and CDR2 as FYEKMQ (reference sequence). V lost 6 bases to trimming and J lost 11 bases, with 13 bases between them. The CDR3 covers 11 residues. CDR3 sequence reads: CASSQGSEAFF. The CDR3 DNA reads TGTGCCAGCAGTCAGGGCTCGGAGGCTTTCTTT.

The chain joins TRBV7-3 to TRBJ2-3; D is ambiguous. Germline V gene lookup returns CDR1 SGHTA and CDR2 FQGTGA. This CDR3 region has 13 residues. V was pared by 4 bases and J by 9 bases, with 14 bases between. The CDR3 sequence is CASSSPNSETQYF. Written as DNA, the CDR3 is TGTGCCAGCAGCTCCCCAAACTCTGAGACGCAGTATTTT.

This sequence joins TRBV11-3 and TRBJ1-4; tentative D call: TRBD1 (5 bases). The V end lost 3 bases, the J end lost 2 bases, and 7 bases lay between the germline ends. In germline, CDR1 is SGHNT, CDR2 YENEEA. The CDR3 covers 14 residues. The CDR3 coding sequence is TGTGCCAGCAGCTTGGCAGGGACTAATGAAAAACTGTTTTTT. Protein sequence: CASSLAGTNEKLFF.

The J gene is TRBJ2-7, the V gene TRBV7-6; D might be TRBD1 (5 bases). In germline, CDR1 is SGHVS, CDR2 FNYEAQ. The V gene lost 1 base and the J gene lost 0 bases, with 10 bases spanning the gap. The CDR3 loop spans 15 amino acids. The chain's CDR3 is CASSLDRGNSYEQYF. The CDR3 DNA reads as TGTGCCAGCAGCTTAGATAGGGGAAACTCCTACGAGCAGTACTTC.

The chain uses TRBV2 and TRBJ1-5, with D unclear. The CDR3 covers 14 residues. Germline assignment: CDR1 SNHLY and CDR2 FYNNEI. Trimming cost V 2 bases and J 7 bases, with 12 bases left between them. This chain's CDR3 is CASSELGGRQPQHF. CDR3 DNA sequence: TGTGCCAGCAGTGAATTGGGAGGGCGACAGCCCCAGCATTTT. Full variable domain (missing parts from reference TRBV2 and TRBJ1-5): EPEVTQTPSHQVTQMGQEVILRCVPISNHLYFYWYRQILGQKVEFLVSFYNNEISEKSEIFDDQFSVERPDGSNFTLKIRSTKLEDSAMYFCASSELGGRQPQHFGDGTRLSIL.

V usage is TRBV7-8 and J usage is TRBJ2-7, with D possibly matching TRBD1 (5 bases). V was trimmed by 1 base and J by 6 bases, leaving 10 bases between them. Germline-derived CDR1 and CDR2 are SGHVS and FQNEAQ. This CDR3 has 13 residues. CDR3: CASSLGITGEQYF. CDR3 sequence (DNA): TGTGCCAGCAGCTTAGGAATAACAGGCGAGCAGTACTTC.

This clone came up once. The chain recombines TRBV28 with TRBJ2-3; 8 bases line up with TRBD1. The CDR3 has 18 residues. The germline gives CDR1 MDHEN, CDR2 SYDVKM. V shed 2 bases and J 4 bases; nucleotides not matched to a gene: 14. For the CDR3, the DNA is TGTGCCAGCAGTTTACCTTACGGGACAGGTGGGGCCCCAGATACGCAGTATTTT. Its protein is CASSLPYGTGGAPDTQYF.

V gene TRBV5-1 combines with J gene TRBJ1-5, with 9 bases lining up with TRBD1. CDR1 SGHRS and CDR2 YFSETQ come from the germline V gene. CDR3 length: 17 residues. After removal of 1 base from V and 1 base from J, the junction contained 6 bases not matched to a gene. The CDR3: CASSLTPGQGSNQPQHF. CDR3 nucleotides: TGCGCCAGCAGCTTGACACCGGGACAGGGAAGCAATCAGCCCCAGCATTTT. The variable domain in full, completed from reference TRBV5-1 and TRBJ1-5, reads KAGVTQTPRYLIKTRGQQVTLSCSPISGHRSVSWYQQTPGQGLQFLFEYFSETQRNKGNFPGRFSGRQFSNSRSEMNVSTLELGDSALYLCASSLTPGQGSNQPQHFGDGTRLSIL.

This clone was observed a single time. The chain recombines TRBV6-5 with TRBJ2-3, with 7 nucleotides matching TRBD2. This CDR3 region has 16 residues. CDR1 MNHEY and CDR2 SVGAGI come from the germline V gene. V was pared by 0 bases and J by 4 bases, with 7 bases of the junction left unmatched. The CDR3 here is CASSYSNGGNADTQYF. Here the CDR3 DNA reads TGTGCCAGCAGTTACTCAAACGGGGGGAATGCAGATACGCAGTATTTT.

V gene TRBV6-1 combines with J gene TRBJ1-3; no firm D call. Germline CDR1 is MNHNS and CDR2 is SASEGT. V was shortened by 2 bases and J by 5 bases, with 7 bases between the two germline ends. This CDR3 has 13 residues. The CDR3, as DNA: TGTGCCAGCAGTGAACATGTACGAAACACCATATATTTT. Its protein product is CASSEHVRNTIYF.

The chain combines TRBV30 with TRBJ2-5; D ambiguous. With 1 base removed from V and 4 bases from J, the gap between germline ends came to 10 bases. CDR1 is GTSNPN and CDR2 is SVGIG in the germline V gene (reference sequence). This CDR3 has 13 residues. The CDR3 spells CAWSELSSETQYF. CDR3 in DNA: TGTGCCTGGAGTGAATTGAGTTCAGAGACCCAGTACTTC.